In this sample, the clone carrying this T cell receptor (beta chain) turned up many times. This record comes from a study of neurological immune-mediated disorders. TCRdb reprocessed the 5' RACE reads via MiXCR and lists one record per CDR3 protein. Of tens of thousands of distinct CDR3 sequences in the sample, nearly 5% are singletons; the top ten hold approximately 8.8%. The sequence was collected from a man in his late teens or twenties in good health. The sample consisted of CD4+ T cells from blood.

In nucleotides, the CDR3 is TGCGCCAGCAGCTTGGTAACTAACACTGAAGCTTTCTTT. Translating gives CASSLVTNTEAFF. The V and J genes are TRBV5-1 and TRBJ1-1; D not resolved. The V end lost 0 bases, the J end lost 2 bases, and 5 bases lay between the germline ends. This CDR3 is built from 13 residues. Looked up from germline, CDR1 is SGHRS and CDR2 is YFSETQ.